This is a list of T cell receptor beta chains from one sample in a study of Graves' ophthalmopathy and Graves' hyperthyroidism. Each CDR3 protein is one row after TCRdb ran MiXCR on the multiplex PCR reads. The data show hundreds of thousands of distinct CDR3 sequences, about 20% seen once. Sample: peripheral blood. Source of these receptors: a woman under 30 with stable Graves' hyperthyroidism. Some clones in this sample may be carry-over from other donors' samples. CDR3s include the opening cysteine and the closing phenylalanine or tryptophan. A D gene is named only where the DNA matches it firmly. Clone sizes are given selectively: once, few, many, or a class where the clone is expanded.

V gene	clone size	D gene	J gene	CDR3 DNA	CDR3 protein
TRBV3-1	few	-	TRBJ1-1	TGTGCCAGCAGCCTAACCCCCATGAACACTGAAGCTTTCTTT	CASSLTPMNTEAFF
TRBV20-1	many	-	TRBJ1-3	TGCAGTGCTTGCCGGCCCAGATCTGGAAACACCATATATTTT	CSACRPRSGNTIYF
TRBV6-5	many	-	TRBJ1-5	TGTGCCAGCAGTTACTCGTTCAGGGAACAGTTTGGCAATCAGCCCCAGCATTTT	CASSYSFREQFGNQPQHF
TRBV12-3/TRBV12-4	many	-	TRBJ2-4	TGTGCCAGCAGTTTGCAGGGCATTAAGTACTTC	CASSLQGIKYF
TRBV12-3/TRBV12-4	-	-	TRBJ2-5	TGTGCCAGCATGGTGGCGGGACACCAAGAGACCCAGTACTTC	CASMVAGHQETQYF
TRBV6-2/TRBV6-3	many	TRBD2	TRBJ2-5	TGTGCCAGCAGTTACCCGACTAGCGGGGGGGGGGAGACCCAGTACTTC	CASSYPTSGGGETQYF
TRBV28	many	-	TRBJ1-1	TGTGCCAGCAGCCTCCCGACAGGATGGAACACTGAAGCTTTCTTT	CASSLPTGWNTEAFF
TRBV2	many	-	TRBJ2-5	TGTGCCAGCAGTGAAGGGCCAGACGAAGAGACCCAGTACTTC	CASSEGPDEETQYF
TRBV7-2	few	-	TRBJ2-7	TGTGCCAGCAGCTTAACGGGAGTAACCGAGCAGTACTTC	CASSLTGVTEQYF
TRBV27	-	-	TRBJ1-5	TGTGCCAGCAGGGCTCTCAGGGACGGGAGCAATCAGCCCCAGCATTTT	CASRALRDGSNQPQHF
TRBV6-1	-	-	TRBJ1-1	TGTGCCAGCAGTATGAGGACCCGGGGGACTGAAGCTTTCTTT	CASSMRTRGTEAFF
TRBV6-1	-	-	TRBJ1-1	TGTGCCAGTCTAATCACTGAAGCTTTCTTT	CASLITEAFF
TRBV6-2/TRBV6-3	-	-	TRBJ2-4	TGTGCCAGCAGTGTCGTGCTGGCAGGGGATCAGTACTTC	CASSVVLAGDQYF
TRBV19	-	-	TRBJ1-3	TGTGCCAGTAGTGGTTCCCATGCAGCGGACTCTGGAAACACCATATATTTT	CASSGSHAADSGNTIYF
TRBV28	many	TRBD1	TRBJ1-2	TGTGCCAGCAGCCCAACCGGGACAGGGGAGATCTATGGCTACACCTTC	CASSPTGTGEIYGYTF
TRBV19	few	-	TRBJ2-7	TGTGCCAGTAGTAAGGGACTTATACCAACCTACGAGCAGTACTTC	CASSKGLIPTYEQYF
TRBV28	-	TRBD1	TRBJ2-3	TGTGCCAGCAGACAGGGGGGAACAGATACGCAGTATTTT	CASRQGGTDTQYF
TRBV20-1	many	-	TRBJ2-5	TGCAGTGCTCTAGCGACAGTCCAAGAGACCCAGTACTTC	CSALATVQETQYF
TRBV10-3	many	-	TRBJ1-1	TGTGCCATCAGTGAGTCTTCTGAAGCTTTCTTT	CAISESSEAFF
TRBV7-2	many	-	TRBJ2-7	TGTGCCAGTAGTCCAACTGGGACCTACGAGCAGTACTTC	CASSPTGTYEQYF
TRBV5-1	-	TRBD1	TRBJ1-2	TGCGCCAGCAGCATGGGACAGGGGGCTTACTATGGCTACACCTTC	CASSMGQGAYYGYTF
TRBV2	many	-	TRBJ1-1	TGTGCCAGCAGTGCAGAATGGACTGAAGCTTTCTTT	CASSAEWTEAFF
TRBV7-3	many	-	TRBJ1-1	TGTGCCAGCAGCCCTAGGGGGGGGGCAGGAACTGAAGCTTTCTTT	CASSPRGGAGTEAFF
TRBV6-5	many	TRBD2	TRBJ2-7	TGTGCCAGCACCGGGGGGGGGACCTACGAGCAGTACTTC	CASTGGGTYEQYF
TRBV5-1	-	-	TRBJ2-7	TGCGCCAGCAGCTTCAAGTCCAGGGGTTACGAGCAGTACTTC	CASSFKSRGYEQYF
TRBV6-1	-	TRBD1	TRBJ1-2	TGTGCCAGCACCGTGGACAGGGCTAACTATGGCTACACCTTC	CASTVDRANYGYTF
TRBV5-1	-	-	TRBJ1-1	TGCGCCAGCAGCTTGGTTATGGAGAACACTGAAGCTTTCTTT	CASSLVMENTEAFF
TRBV6-1	many	-	TRBJ2-7	TGTGCCAGCAGTGAACGCTACGAGCAGTACTTC	CASSERYEQYF
TRBV28	once	TRBD1	TRBJ1-1	TGTGCCAGCTGGGGACAGGGGAGTAAGGACACTGAAGCTTTCTTT	CASWGQGSKDTEAFF
TRBV7-2	many	-	TRBJ1-5	TGTGCCAGCAGCTTAGGGGACTGGAATCAGCCCCAGCATTTT	CASSLGDWNQPQHF
TRBV25-1	many	TRBD1	TRBJ2-5	TGTGCCAGCAGTGAATCGGGGACAGGGCAGGTTGAGACCCAGTACTTC	CASSESGTGQVETQYF
TRBV6-4	-	-	TRBJ1-5	TGTGCCAGCAGTGACCGGGGAAAAGGGGATCAGCCCCAGCATTTT	CASSDRGKGDQPQHF
TRBV12-3/TRBV12-4	many	-	TRBJ1-1	TGTGCCAGCAGTTTTTCCAACCAGGCCACTGAAGCTTTCTTT	CASSFSNQATEAFF
TRBV5-1	-	TRBD1	TRBJ2-7	TGCGCCAGCAGCTTGGAGGGGGCGAGGAACGAGCAGTACTTC	CASSLEGARNEQYF
TRBV3-1	few	-	TRBJ1-3	TGTGCCAGCAACGACAGGTCCAACTCTGGAAACACCATATCTTTT	CASNDRSNSGNTISF
TRBV11-1	-	-	TRBJ2-7	TGTGCCAGCAGCTCTAGCCACGTATGGTCCTACGAGCAGTACTTC	CASSSSHVWSYEQYF
TRBV24-1	-	TRBD1	TRBJ1-6	TGTGCCACCAATCCGGACAGGGGTTATTCACCCCTCCACTTT	CATNPDRGYSPLHF
TRBV11-2	many	-	TRBJ1-1	TGTGCCAGCAGCCAACCGCACAGGGACACTGAAGCTTTCTTT	CASSQPHRDTEAFF
TRBV15	many	-	TRBJ1-5	TGTGCCACCGGGTGGAGCAATCAGCCCCAGCATTTT	CATGWSNQPQHF
TRBV2	many	-	TRBJ1-5	TGTGCCAGCAGTGGGGAGGGAACACAGCCCCAGCATTTT	CASSGEGTQPQHF
TRBV19	few	-	TRBJ2-7	TGTGCCAGTAGTTCGTGGGACACGGGCTCCTACGAGCAGTACTTC	CASSSWDTGSYEQYF
TRBV20-1	many	-	TRBJ1-5	TGCAGTGCTAGATTTCCGGACTTGTATCAGCCCCAGCATTTT	CSARFPDLYQPQHF
TRBV12-3/TRBV12-4	many	-	TRBJ1-2	TGTGCCAGCACCTCGGGAGGGGGGATGAGTGGCTACACCTTC	CASTSGGGMSGYTF
TRBV9	many	-	TRBJ1-1	TGTGCCAGCAGCGCCGAGGGGAGGGCTGAAGCTTTCTTT	CASSAEGRAEAFF
TRBV3-1	-	TRBD1	TRBJ2-7	TGTGCCAGCAGCCAGACCCTGACAGGGGGCTACGAGCAGTACTTC	CASSQTLTGGYEQYF
TRBV11-1	few	-	TRBJ1-5	TGTGCCAGCAGCCCCAGTCAGGCTGGGGTGGGTCAGCCCCAGCATTTT	CASSPSQAGVGQPQHF
TRBV7-2	-	TRBD1	TRBJ1-1	TGTGCCAGCAGCTTAGCGCAGGGGGGCAGGGCTTTCTTT	CASSLAQGGRAFF
TRBV6-5	many	-	TRBJ1-1	TGTGCCAGCAGATTAGGACACGACCCATCTGAAGCTTTCTTT	CASRLGHDPSEAFF
TRBV4-2	-	TRBD2	TRBJ2-7	TGTGCCAGCAGCCAGGAACTAGCGGGAGGGCCCTACGAGCAGTACTTC	CASSQELAGGPYEQYF
TRBV2	-	-	TRBJ1-1	TGTGCCAGCAGCAAGGCGGAGGCTACGGCTTTCTTT	CASSKAEATAFF
TRBV20-1	few	-	TRBJ2-2	TGCAGTGCTAGCAATTCAGTGGGGGCTGGGGAGCTGTTTTTT	CSASNSVGAGELFF
TRBV30	many	TRBD2	TRBJ2-4	TGTGCCTGGAGTGCCGGGGGGGAGAACATTCAGTACTTC	CAWSAGGENIQYF
TRBV5-1	many	-	TRBJ1-1	TGCGCCAGCAGCTTTACGGATTTGAACACTGAAGCTTTCTTT	CASSFTDLNTEAFF
TRBV12-3/TRBV12-4	few	TRBD1	TRBJ1-1	TGTGCCAGCAGTGATACGACAGGGGGCTACACTGAAGCTTTCTTT	CASSDTTGGYTEAFF